Below are 24 T cell receptor beta chains sequenced from a single sample in a study of T cells after yellow fever vaccination. Using its own MiXCR run on the 5' RACE reads, TCRdb lists one record per CDR3 protein. The data contain some 300,000 distinct CDR3 sequences, approximately 10% of them singletons. This specimen was CD4+ T cells sorted from PBMCs, taken 5 days after the yellow fever booster vaccination. These receptors all come from a man between 18 and 29 years old who received the YFV17D yellow fever vaccine.

In its sample, this clonotype was seen a few times. CDR3 DNA: TGCGCCAGCAGCCCGAACTCGGCAGATACGCAGTATTTT. The encoded protein is CASSPNSADTQYF. This sequence joins TRBV5-1 and TRBJ2-3, with D hard to call. This CDR3 region has 13 residues. CDR1 is SGHRS and CDR2 is YFSETQ in the germline V gene. Trimming stripped 4 bases from V and 4 bases from J, with 10 bases between. Full variable domain (remainder filled in from reference TRBV5-1 and TRBJ2-3): KAGVTQTPRYLIKTRGQQVTLSCSPISGHRSVSWYQQTPGQGLQFLFEYFSETQRNKGNFPGRFSGRQFSNSRSEMNVSTLELGDSALYLCASSPNSADTQYFGPGTRLTVL.

There are many counts of this clonotype. The rearrangement joins TRBV5-1 to TRBJ1-1; TRBD1 agrees at 12 bases. The V gene end was trimmed by 5 bases and the J gene end by 5 bases; junction bases not matched to a gene: 4. CDR1 is SGHRS, CDR2 YFSETQ, per germline. The CDR3 runs 14 residues. The CDR3 sequence is CASRGQGARTEAFF. The CDR3 nucleotides are TGCGCCAGCAGGGGACAGGGGGCGAGAACTGAAGCTTTCTTT.

This clonotype was seen only a few times. The gene calls are TRBV4-3 and TRBJ1-2; no definite D call. V was shortened by 4 bases and J by 2 bases, with 20 bases between the two germline ends. The CDR3 has 17 residues. Looked up from germline, CDR1 is LGHNA and CDR2 is YSLEER. CDR3 loop: CASSLGVDVQKNYGYTF. The CDR3 DNA sequence: TGCGCCAGCAGCCTTGGGGTGGACGTACAAAAGAACTATGGCTACACCTTC.

The V call is TRBV5-1, the J call TRBJ2-5; the D gene is possibly TRBD2 (5 bases). There are 14 residues in the CDR3. Per the germline V gene, CDR1 is SGHRS and CDR2 is YFSETQ. Trimming took 7 bases from V and 1 from J, leaving 14 bases between them. The CDR3 coding sequence is TGCGCCAGCTCCGAACCGGGGATCCAAGAGACCCAGTACTTC. Protein: CASSEPGIQETQYF.

At least ten counts were recorded for this clonotype. The V gene is TRBV3-1, the J gene TRBJ2-4; TRBD2 matches at 8 bases. Per germline, CDR1 LGHDT and CDR2 YNNKEL (reference sequence). CDR3 length equals 13 residues. The junction had 5 bases not matched to a gene; V was cut back by 4 bases and J by 9 bases. DNA of the CDR3: TGTGCCAGCAGCCTAAGCGGGGGTGCCATTCAGTACTTC. Its translation: CASSLSGGAIQYF. Drawing the rest from reference TRBV3-1 and TRBJ2-4, the complete variable domain is DTAVSQTPKYLVTQMGNDKSIKCEQNLGHDTMYWYKQDSKKFLKIMFSYNNKELIINETVPNRFSPKSPDKAHLNLHINSLELGDSAVYFCASSLSGGAIQYFGAGTRLSVL.

This clonotype was counted many times. The rearrangement uses TRBV4-1 and TRBJ2-4, with D unresolved. V lost 1 base to trimming and J lost 9 bases, with 19 bases between them. CDR3 length equals 16 residues. Germline assignment: CDR1 MGHRA and CDR2 YSYEKL. The CDR3 DNA reads as TGCGCCAGCAGCCAAGTCGAAAAGCTTCTGAGTGGCATTCAGTACTTC. Translated, it gives CASSQVEKLLSGIQYF.

This clonotype was observed a few times. The chain employs TRBV5-1 and TRBJ1-1, with a weak D call TRBD1 (6 bases). Trimming removed 4 bases at V and 5 bases at J, with 12 bases between. CDR3 length: 13 amino acids. Germline CDR1 is SGHRS and CDR2 is YFSETQ. The CDR3 DNA sequence: TGCGCCAGCAGCCCAAAACAGGGAACTGAAGCTTTCTTT. Amino acid sequence: CASSPKQGTEAFF.

This clonotype was seen at least ten times. This chain uses TRBV5-1 with TRBJ2-1; 13 bases fit TRBD2. V shed 4 bases and J 0 bases; nucleotides not matched to a gene: 7. Germline lookup yields CDR1 SGHRS and CDR2 YFSETQ. The CDR3 runs to 18 residues. The CDR3: CASSQGTSGVGSYNEQFF. The CDR3 DNA reads as TGCGCCAGCAGCCAGGGGACTAGCGGGGTCGGCTCCTACAATGAGCAGTTCTTC.

This clonotype has just a few counts. The genes are TRBV4-3 and TRBJ2-2, with 9 bases identical to TRBD1. This CDR3 has 16 amino acids. V was clipped by 2 bases and J by 4 bases; unmatched bases: 5. Germline CDR1 reads LGHNA; CDR2 reads YSLEER. The CDR3 here is CASSQQDRGRTGELFF. CDR3 DNA: TGCGCCAGCAGCCAACAGGACAGGGGACGCACCGGGGAGCTGTTTTTT.

This clonotype was recorded at least ten times. V is TRBV18 and J is TRBJ2-7; 8 bases fit TRBD1. The CDR3 extends over 13 amino acids. V dropped 5 bases and J dropped 5; count of bases not matched to a gene: 5. Germline V lookup: CDR1 KGHSH, CDR2 LQKENI. As DNA, the CDR3 is TGTGCCAGCTCAAACGGACAGGGCGACGAGCAGTACTTC. This sequence encodes CASSNGQGDEQYF.

This clonotype was detected many times. This chain joins TRBV2 and TRBJ2-5; 7 nucleotides agree with TRBD2. Germline loops: CDR1 SNHLY, CDR2 FYNNEI. Losses at the gene ends were 5 bases for V and 6 bases for J; bases not matched to a gene: 9. The CDR3 totals 14 residues. The CDR3 protein is CASSFRLAVKTQYF. The CDR3 DNA sequence: TGTGCCAGCAGTTTTAGGCTAGCGGTGAAGACCCAGTACTTC.

The rearrangement links TRBV20-1 to TRBJ1-5; D perhaps matches TRBD1 (6 bases). Germline loops: CDR1 DFQATT, CDR2 SNEGSKA (reference sequence). The V end was cut by 3 bases, the J end by 6 bases, with 9 bases between. The CDR3 is 12 residues long. In DNA, the CDR3 is TGCAGTGCTAGGCGGGGGCCTCAGCCCCAGCATTTT. This codes for CSARRGPQPQHF.

The sample holds a few counts of this clonotype. This chain links TRBV6-5 with TRBJ2-7, with 8 bases aligning to TRBD1. J lost 2 bases, V lost 0 bases, and 6 bases had no gene match. The CDR3 contains 16 residues. Germline loops: CDR1 MNHEY, CDR2 SVGAGI. In DNA, the CDR3 is TGTGCCAGCAGTTACTCGGGACAGGCCCTACCCTACGAGCAGTACTTC. This sequence encodes CASSYSGQALPYEQYF.

There are a few counts of this clonotype. V and J are TRBV24-1 and TRBJ2-5, with D possibly matching TRBD2 (5 bases). The V end lost 11 bases, the J end lost 7 bases, and 22 bases lay between the germline ends. This CDR3 is 14 amino acids long. Germline V lookup: CDR1 KGHDR, CDR2 SFDVKD. CDR3 residues: CAMMNGLPARTQYF. CDR3 DNA: TGTGCCATGATGAACGGACTCCCAGCCAGGACCCAGTACTTC.

This clonotype was seen only a few times. The chain joins TRBV6-1 to TRBJ1-1, with D unresolved. Germline loops: CDR1 MNHNS, CDR2 SASEGT. This CDR3 comprises 14 residues. V was shortened by 4 bases and J by 2 bases, with 11 bases between the two germline ends. The CDR3 DNA is TGTGCCAGCAGTGTGGACCCAGGTAACACTGAAGCTTTCTTT. It codes for CASSVDPGNTEAFF.

This clonotype was seen only a few times. The chain carries TRBV3-1 and TRBJ2-3, with TRBD1 matching over 8 bases. CDR1 and CDR2 (germline): LGHDT, YNNKEL (reference sequence). V was clipped by 1 base and J by 3 bases; unmatched bases: 3. CDR3 length equals 15 residues. The CDR3 DNA is TGTGCCAGCAGCCAAGGGACAGGGCGGACAGATACGCAGTATTTT. Amino acids: CASSQGTGRTDTQYF.

The chain couples TRBV2 to TRBJ1-5; D gene unclear. CDR3 size: 14 residues. Trimming stripped 3 bases from V and 2 bases from J, with 8 bases between. CDR1 and CDR2 (germline): SNHLY, FYNNEI. The CDR3 region is CASSDLGGNQPQHF. The CDR3 DNA is TGTGCCAGCAGTGACTTGGGAGGCAATCAGCCCCAGCATTTT.

CDR3 nucleotide sequence: TGTGCCAGCAGCTTAATCCCTGCAGCTTCAGGCAATGAGCAGTTCTTC. Translating it yields CASSLIPAASGNEQFF. This chain links TRBV7-3 with TRBJ2-1; D is unresolved. V gave up 1 base and J gave up 6 bases, with 16 bases separating them. Germline CDR1 reads SGHTA; CDR2 reads FQGTGA. The CDR3 runs to 16 residues.

This clonotype was seen a handful of times. This rearrangement joins TRBV10-3 to TRBJ1-5; D is unresolved. V lost 3 bases and J 6 bases, leaving 12 bases between the germline ends. CDR3 size: 14 residues. Germline CDR1 is ENHRY and CDR2 is SYGVKD. The CDR3 nucleotides are TGTGCCATCAGTGAAAGGCAGAAGAGTCAGCCCCAGCATTTT. It translates to CAISERQKSQPQHF.

Only a few counts were recorded for this clonotype. The chain uses TRBV4-3 and TRBJ1-4; the match to TRBD1 covers 8 bases. Germline trimming cut 0 bases from V and 5 bases from J; bases unmatched to any gene: 5. The CDR3 length is 16 residues. Germline-derived CDR1 and CDR2 are LGHNA and YSLEER. CDR3: CASSQDTQGGNEKLFF. CDR3 nucleotides: TGCGCCAGCAGCCAAGATACACAGGGGGGGAATGAAAAACTGTTTTTT.

The DNA of the CDR3 is TGTGCCAGCAGCCATCCCTGGGGGGGGCGAAACACCGGGGAGCTGTTTTTT. The encoded protein is CASSHPWGGRNTGELFF. The chain joins TRBV14 to TRBJ2-2, with D maybe TRBD2 (7 bases). The V end was cut by 3 bases, the J end by 2 bases, with 16 bases between. Germline lookup yields CDR1 SGHDN and CDR2 FVKESK. The CDR3 is made up of 17 amino acids.

The chain links TRBV12-3 or TRBV12-4 to TRBJ1-2; 7 positions agree with TRBD1. After removal of 6 bases from V and 4 bases from J, the junction contained 8 bases not matched to a gene. The CDR3 runs to 14 residues. CDR3 nucleotide sequence: TGTGCCAGCAGCTGGGGACAGCAGTTCTATGGCTACACCTTC. Translating it yields CASSWGQQFYGYTF.

This clonotype showed up just a few times. The chain links TRBV24-1 to TRBJ2-1; the match to TRBD1 covers 8 bases. V was clipped by 4 bases and J by 2 bases; unmatched bases: 3. The CDR3 has 15 amino acids. Germline lookup yields CDR1 KGHDR and CDR2 SFDVKD. CDR3: CATSEAGGPYNEQFF. CDR3 DNA: TGTGCCACCAGTGAGGCAGGGGGCCCCTACAATGAGCAGTTCTTC.

In regard to this clonotype: This sequence may be a read error, since a much larger clone differs from it by one base. The chain recombines TRBV5-1 with TRBJ1-2; 8 bases match TRBD1. The CDR3 is 14 residues long. The J segment lost 5 bases and the V segment lost 9 bases, leaving 12 bases of the junction unmatched. CDR1 is SGHRS, CDR2 YFSETQ, per germline. For the CDR3, the DNA is TGCGCCATCACCCCGGGACAGGAGAATTATGGCTACACCTTC. Translated, it gives CAITPGQENYGYTF.